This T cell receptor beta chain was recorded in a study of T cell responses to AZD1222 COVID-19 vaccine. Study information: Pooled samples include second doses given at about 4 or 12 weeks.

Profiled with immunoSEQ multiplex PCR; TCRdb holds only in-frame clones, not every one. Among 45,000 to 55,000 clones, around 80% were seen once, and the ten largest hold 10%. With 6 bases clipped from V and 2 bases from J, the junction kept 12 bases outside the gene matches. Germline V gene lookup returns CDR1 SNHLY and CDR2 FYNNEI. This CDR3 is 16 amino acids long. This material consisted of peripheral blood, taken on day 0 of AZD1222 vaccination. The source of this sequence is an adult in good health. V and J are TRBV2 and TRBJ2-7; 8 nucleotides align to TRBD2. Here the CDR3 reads CASRTGLENSAYEQYF. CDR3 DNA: TGTGCCAGCAGGACGGGACTAGAGAATAGTGCCTACGAGCAGTACTTC.